This TCR beta chain stems from a study of OX40 agonist ivuxolimab in advanced cancers. For the study at large: The diagnoses of dose-escalation patients were hepatocellular carcinoma, melanoma, renal cell or head and neck cancer. Prior anti-PD-1, anti-PD-L1 or anti-CTLA-4 therapy was allowed; roughly 40% had some. General study findings and limits: At doses 0.1 to 3.0 mg/kg, CD4+ and CD8+ clones expanded.

Trimming took 1 base from V and 4 from J, leaving 19 bases between them. The length of the CDR3 is 17 residues. Per the germline V gene, CDR1 is SNHLY and CDR2 is FYNNEI. Exclusion of a patient followed from autoimmune disease history or systemic immunosuppression. With regard to this clone: The antigen is not known.

Sequencing used immunoSEQ multiplex PCR; TCRdb keeps in-frame clones, though not all of them. Seen here are 55,000 to 80,000 clones, roughly 90% observed once, and the top ten hold approximately 3%. The receptor was derived from an adult with an advanced solid tumor such as melanoma, head and neck, liver or kidney cancer. V and J are TRBV2 and TRBJ2-5, with D perhaps matching TRBD1 or TRBD2 (6 bases each). The sequences come from CD4+ or CD8+ T cells sorted from blood, collected in a trial of the OX40 agonist ivuxolimab. DNA of the CDR3: TGTGCCAGCAGTGAAGGCTGGCCCCTCCGGGGGCCAGAGACCCAGTACTTC. Translated, it gives CASSEGWPLRGPETQYF.